A single T cell receptor beta chain is shown here with its context. Its antigen is unidentified. The record originates from a study of long-term antiretroviral therapy in people with HIV. Overall study results and limits: In samples taken after ART, diversity increased but remained below transplant donor control levels. Blood dates from 2004 to 2017, possibly under older ART regimens.

Per germline, CDR1 MNHEY and CDR2 SVGAGI. V lost 2 bases, J lost 0 bases, and 11 bases lay in between. CDR3 length equals 16 residues. The assay, immunoSEQ v3.0, was run at survey level. Data came from immunoSEQ multiplex PCR; TCRdb stores just in-frame clones and leaves some out. The table includes 35,000 to 40,000 clones, approximately 80% detected once. This clonotype originated in a young man with HIV. The material was unsorted PBMCs, obtained 0.3 years after starting antiretroviral therapy. This sequence joins TRBV6-5 and TRBJ2-1, with D possibly TRBD2 on 5 matching bases. The CDR3 coding sequence is TGTGCCAGCAGTTACAGTAGGGAGAGCTCCTACAATGAGCAGTTCTTC. It yields the protein CASSYSRESSYNEQFF.